This TCR beta chain originates from a study of T cells in localized non-small cell lung cancer. Study findings and constraints: Without multi-region sequencing, intratumor heterogeneity could not be excluded. The appearance of a median approximately 57 of the top 100 tumor clones was seen in adjacent lung.

As for this clone: Antigen specificity is unknown.

Data came from immunoSEQ multiplex PCR; TCRdb stores just in-frame clones and leaves some out. The table shows roughly 30,000 clones, with about nine tenths occurring only once. V lost 0 bases and J lost 6, with 12 bases in between. Germline values: CDR1 SGHVS, CDR2 FNYEAQ. This CDR3 comprises 15 residues. V gene TRBV7-6 combines with J gene TRBJ1-5; the D gene is possibly TRBD1 (5 bases). The source material was peripheral blood, sampled before any cancer treatment. The receptor was isolated from a woman aged 40-69 years with stage I lung adenocarcinoma. In nucleotides, the CDR3 is TGTGCCAGCAGCTTAGCGCTAGGGGTGGGTCAGCCCCAGCATTTT. This codes for CASSLALGVGQPQHF.